This entry lists 28 T cell receptor beta chains sequenced from one sample in a study of molecular identifiers for immune sequencing clone quantification. TCRdb reprocessed the PCR reads with MiXCR, giving one entry per CDR3 protein. Of roughly 100,000 distinct CDR3 sequences in the sample, about a third were seen once. The sample was naive CD8+ T cells from blood, with Jurkat cell RNA spiked in. Subset specified: FACS-sorted CD8+CD4-CCR7+CD45RA+ naive T cells. The receptors here all came from a human donor in good health. Some libraries in this study had Jurkat cell RNA spiked in.

Comments on this clonotype: The junction shows a germline mismatch at one end, possibly a read error. The CDR3 region has the DNA TGCGCCGGCAGCTTCGCCGGGGGGAGCGGGGCCAACGTCCTGACTTTC. Amino acids: CAGSFAGGSGANVLTF. This rearrangement joins TRBV5-1 to TRBJ2-6; TRBD2 agrees at 7 bases. The CDR3 is 16 amino acids. In germline, CDR1 is SGHRS, CDR2 YFSETQ.

This clonotype has more than one count but fewer than ten. This rearrangement joins TRBV9 to TRBJ1-1; D remains ambiguous. Trimming pared 2 bases from V and 2 bases from J, leaving 13 bases between. The CDR3 is 15 amino acids. Germline V gives CDR1 SGDLS, CDR2 YYNGEE. The CDR3, as DNA: TGTGCCAGCAGCGTCACACCCCTTCTTAACACTGAAGCTTTCTTT. Translated, it gives CASSVTPLLNTEAFF.

The CDR3 nucleotides are TGCAGTGCCTTCGACCGGGACAGATTATCCTACGAGCAGTACTTC. Amino acids: CSAFDRDRLSYEQYF. The J gene is TRBJ2-7, the V gene TRBV20-1; 7 bases agree with TRBD1. Germline V lookup: CDR1 DFQATT, CDR2 SNEGSKA (reference sequence). This CDR3 region has 15 residues. With 6 bases clipped from V and 1 base from J, the junction kept 12 bases outside the gene matches.

About this clonotype: A much larger clone differs by one base, so this may be a read error. The chain links TRBV2 to TRBJ1-2; perhaps TRBD1 as D (5 bases). The length of the CDR3 is 15 residues. Germline loops: CDR1 SNHLY, CDR2 FYNNEI. Written as DNA, the CDR3 is TGTGCCAGCAGTTTGGGGCCTAACGCTAACTATGGCTGCACCTTC. As protein: CASSLGPNANYGCTF. Supplemented by reference TRBV2 and TRBJ1-2, the full variable domain reads EPEVTQTPSHQVTQMGQEVILRCVPISNHLYFYWYRQILGQKVEFLVSFYNNEISEKSEIFDDQFSVERPDGSNFTLKIRSTKLEDSAMYFCASSLGPNANYGCTFGSGTRLTVV.

This clonotype was counted between two and nine times. This chain uses TRBV28 with TRBJ2-7; the match to TRBD2 covers 16 bases. CDR3 length: 16 amino acids. The J segment lost 5 bases and the V segment lost 6 bases, leaving 7 bases of the junction unmatched. The germline V gene has CDR1 MDHEN and CDR2 SYDVKM. The CDR3: CASRMGLAGGFNEQYF. The CDR3 DNA reads as TGTGCCAGCAGAATGGGACTAGCGGGAGGGTTTAACGAGCAGTACTTC.

This clonotype was observed a few times. J is TRBJ2-6 and V is TRBV25-1, with 9 bases lining up with TRBD1. The CDR3 sequence is 19 residues long. The ends lost 1 base at V and 1 base at J; junction bases unmatched: 8. Germline V CDR1 and CDR2: MGHDK, SYGVNS. The CDR3 loop is CASSESGTGWLSGANVLTF. The CDR3 nucleotides read TGTGCCAGCAGTGAATCGGGGACAGGGTGGCTTTCTGGGGCCAACGTCCTGACTTTC.

This chain links TRBV6-2 or TRBV6-3 with TRBJ2-3; 7 nucleotides agree with TRBD2. CDR3 length equals 14 residues. CDR1 is MNHEY, CDR2 SVGEGT, per germline. Unmatched junction bases numbered 6, after V lost 6 bases and J lost 3 bases. CDR3 sequence reads: CASSPGLGTDTQYF. The CDR3, as DNA: TGTGCCAGCAGCCCTGGACTAGGAACAGATACGCAGTATTTT.

For this clonotype: A much more abundant neighbour one base away suggests this may be a read error. This chain connects TRBV2 to TRBJ2-7; 10 bases line up with TRBD1. Germline values: CDR1 SNHLY, CDR2 FYNNEI. The CDR3 runs 13 residues. The CDR3 spells CACSDRGLGEQYF. CDR3 DNA: TGTGCCTGCAGTGACAGGGGGCTGGGCGAGCAGTACTTC.

This clonotype was seen repeatedly, ten times or more. The V gene is TRBV14, the J gene TRBJ1-4; 9 bases fit TRBD1. After removal of 4 bases from V and 6 bases from J, the junction contained 3 bases not matched to a gene. Germline-derived CDR1 and CDR2 are SGHDN and FVKESK. The CDR3 covers 14 residues. CDR3 residues: CASSRWTGDEKLFF. CDR3 nucleotides: TGTGCCAGCAGCCGATGGACAGGGGATGAAAAACTGTTTTTT.

Comment on this clonotype: A much larger clonotype is one base distant, so this may be a read error. The CDR3 sequence is CASSSAEGYGYTF. CDR3 DNA: TGTGCCAGCAGTTCAGCCGAAGGCTATGGCTACACCTTC. The rearrangement joins TRBV28 to TRBJ1-2; D remains unclear. V shed 4 bases and J shed 4 bases, with 10 bases lying between them. The germline gives CDR1 MDHEN, CDR2 SYDVKM. The CDR3 contains 13 residues.

This clonotype was counted between two and nine times. The chain couples TRBV7-8 to TRBJ1-4; D ambiguous. V was pared by 1 base and J by 5 bases, with 14 bases between. The CDR3 runs 16 residues. Germline values: CDR1 SGHVS, CDR2 FQNEAQ. CDR3 nucleotides: TGTGCCAGCAGCTTAGAAGAGATAGGCCTGAATGAAAAACTGTTTTTT. It is translated as CASSLEEIGLNEKLFF. Based on the CDR3 plus reference TRBV7-8 and TRBJ1-4, the full variable domain is GAGVSQSPRYKVAKRGQDVALRCDPISGHVSLFWYQQALGQGPEFLTYFQNEAQLDKSGLPSDRFFAERPEGSVSTLKIQRTQQEDSAVYLCASSLEEIGLNEKLFFGSGTQLSVL.

This clonotype has more than one count but fewer than ten. J is TRBJ2-7 and V is TRBV6-1; 9 nucleotides align to TRBD1. The germline CDR1 and CDR2 sequences are MNHNS and SASEGT. The V and J ends lost 8 bases and 3 bases, in that order; junction bases with no gene match: 5. This CDR3 contains 13 residues. CDR3: CASLGTGYYEQYF. For the CDR3, the DNA is TGTGCCAGCCTAGGGACAGGGTACTACGAGCAGTACTTC.

This chain joins TRBV6-1 and TRBJ1-5; 7 bases fit TRBD1. Trimming took 4 bases from V and 7 from J; bases not matched to a gene: 7. CDR1 MNHNS and CDR2 SASEGT come from the germline V gene. The CDR3 runs to 14 residues. This CDR3 reads CASSAPGGKQPQHF. CDR3 coding DNA: TGTGCCAGCAGTGCCCCAGGGGGTAAACAGCCCCAGCATTTT.

To note about this clonotype: The junction departs from the called germline gene at one end, perhaps through a read error. V is TRBV7-6 and J is TRBJ1-4, with no clear D. Germline V gene lookup returns CDR1 SGHVS and CDR2 FNYEAQ. The CDR3 has 12 residues. The CDR3, as DNA: TGTGCCAGCAGCCACTCGGAGGAAAAACTGTATTTT. Its protein product is CASSHSEEKLYF.

The CDR3, as DNA: TGTGCCAGCAGCTTACTGAATCAGCCCCAGCATTTT. Protein product: CASSLLNQPQHF. J is TRBJ1-5 and V is TRBV13, with D hard to call. This CDR3 is built from 12 residues. Between the trimmed V and J ends, which lost 2 bases and 4 bases, there was a span of 3 bases. Germline lookup yields CDR1 PRHDT and CDR2 FYEKMQ (reference sequence).

The rearrangement uses TRBV6-5 and TRBJ2-7; D tentatively fits TRBD1 or TRBD2 (6 bases each). Looked up from germline, CDR1 is MNHEY and CDR2 is SVGAGI. The CDR3 has 11 residues. The V and J ends lost 4 bases and 7 bases respectively, with 8 bases between them. The CDR3 DNA is TGTGCCAGCAGTTCGGGGGCGGAGCAGTACTTC. It is translated as CASSSGAEQYF.

The gene calls are TRBV28 and TRBJ2-7, with TRBD1 matching 7 bases. The tail of the sequence fits TRBJ2-1 better, so the J call may be wrong. This CDR3 is 13 amino acids long. Germline assignment: CDR1 MDHEN and CDR2 SYDVKM. The CDR3 coding sequence is TGTGCCAGCATTGGGGGACAGTTCTACGAGCAGTTCTTC. Amino acid sequence: CASIGGQFYEQFF.

The gene calls are TRBV28 and TRBJ1-5; the D gene is possibly TRBD1 (6 bases). CDR3 length equals 14 residues. V gave up 10 bases and J gave up 4 bases, with 17 bases separating them. The V gene's germline CDR1 is MDHEN and CDR2 SYDVKM. Here the CDR3 DNA reads TGTGCCATCCATTTCGACAGGACTAATCAGCCCCAGCATTTT. This gives the protein CAIHFDRTNQPQHF.

Many counts were recorded for this clonotype. V is TRBV6-2 or TRBV6-3 and J is TRBJ1-1; D unresolved. Trimming took 7 bases from V and 0 from J, leaving 9 bases between them. CDR1 and CDR2 (germline): MNHEY, SVGEGT. This CDR3 contains 13 residues. The CDR3 loop reads CASTDVMNTEAFF. The CDR3 nucleotides read TGTGCCAGCACCGATGTCATGAACACTGAAGCTTTCTTT.

This clonotype was observed a handful of times. CDR3 DNA: TGCAGTGCTAGTCAGGGGATTCAGCCCCAGCATTTT. Translation: CSASQGIQPQHF. The chain has TRBV20-1 and TRBJ1-5; D might be TRBD1 (6 bases). V lost 3 bases to trimming and J lost 6 bases, with 9 bases between them. CDR1 is DFQATT, CDR2 SNEGSKA, per germline (reference sequence). The CDR3 extends over 12 amino acids.

The chain employs TRBV9 and TRBJ2-2; 8 bases fit TRBD2. Germline CDR1 is SGDLS and CDR2 is YYNGEE. With V trimmed by 4 bases and J by 6 bases, 11 bases remained unmatched. This CDR3 has 16 residues. The CDR3 spells CASSSSSGGYAGELFF. CDR3 bases: TGTGCCAGCAGCTCTTCAAGCGGGGGATACGCCGGGGAGCTGTTTTTT.

This clonotype was seen at least ten times. The V gene is TRBV5-1, the J gene TRBJ2-3; D gene unclear. This CDR3 is built from 13 residues. Germline lookup yields CDR1 SGHRS and CDR2 YFSETQ. The V gene lost 0 bases and the J gene lost 6 bases, with 8 bases spanning the gap. This CDR3 is CASSLVGSDTQYF. The CDR3 coding sequence is TGCGCCAGCAGCTTGGTTGGTTCCGATACGCAGTATTTT.

This sequence joins TRBV28 and TRBJ2-2; 8 nucleotides match TRBD2. V was pared by 8 bases and J by 5 bases, with 7 bases of the junction left unmatched. The CDR3 is made up of 14 amino acids. The germline V gene encodes CDR1 MDHEN and CDR2 SYDVKM. CDR3 loop: CASSGLAPTGELFF. The CDR3 bases are TGTGCCAGCTCTGGACTAGCTCCGACCGGGGAGCTGTTTTTT.

The gene calls are TRBV4-1 and TRBJ2-3; 12 positions match TRBD2. CDR3 length equals 17 residues. J lost 3 bases, V lost 3 bases, and 7 bases had no gene match. Germline V CDR1 and CDR2: MGHRA, YSYEKL. The CDR3 coding sequence is TGCGCCAGCAGCCAGATCTGGACTAGCGGGAAGACAGATACGCAGTATTTT. As protein: CASSQIWTSGKTDTQYF.

On this clonotype itself: The junction departs from the called germline gene at one end, perhaps through a read error. The rearrangement joins TRBV13 to TRBJ2-3; D remains unclear. CDR1 PRHDT and CDR2 FYEKMQ come from the germline V gene (reference sequence). The CDR3 is 12 residues long. The chain's CDR3 is CAISTHTDTQYF. In nucleotides, the CDR3 is TGTGCCATCAGCACCCACACAGATACGCAGTATTTT.

The rearrangement joins TRBV7-8 to TRBJ2-7, with 11 bases matching TRBD2. The V gene's germline CDR1 is SGHVS and CDR2 FQNEAQ. The CDR3 runs to 18 residues. V gave up 5 bases and J gave up 0 bases; unmatched junction bases: 12. Written as DNA, the CDR3 is TGTGCCAGCAGCACCGGGACTAGCGGCTCCTCGGTCTCCTACGAGCAGTACTTC. Its translation: CASSTGTSGSSVSYEQYF.

This chain joins TRBV27 and TRBJ2-7; possibly TRBD2 for D (7 bases). Germline CDR1 is MNHEY and CDR2 is SMNVEV (reference sequence). The CDR3 covers 14 residues. Trimming pared 8 bases from V and 3 bases from J, leaving 17 bases between. The CDR3 protein is CASGLGGVVYEQYF. In DNA, the CDR3 is TGTGCCAGCGGACTAGGGGGGGTAGTCTACGAGCAGTACTTC.

Worth noting for this clonotype: The junction shows a germline mismatch at one end, possibly a read error. The genes are TRBV18 and TRBJ2-4; D may be TRBD1 or TRBD2 (5 bases each). The CDR3 sequence is 14 residues long. CDR1 KGHSH and CDR2 LQKENI come from the germline V gene. The CDR3 region is CASSPPRDQNTQYF. In nucleotides, the CDR3 is TGTGCCAGCTCACCACCCCGGGACCAAAACACTCAGTACTTC.